One and the same sample provided the 7 T cell receptor beta chains below, sequenced in a study of OX40 agonist ivuxolimab in advanced cancers. Here immunoSEQ multiplex PCR was the method, and the copy in TCRdb shows in-frame clones only, minus some. The sample records about 80,000 clones, 90% to 95% being singletons. Sequenced here: CD4+ or CD8+ T cells sorted from blood, sampled in a trial of the OX40 agonist ivuxolimab. The receptor set was obtained from an adult with an advanced solid tumor such as melanoma, head and neck, liver or kidney cancer.

J is TRBJ1-2 and V is TRBV7-3, with a possible D match to TRBD1 (5 bases). Deletions cut 3 bases from V and 5 bases from J, with 13 bases between. This CDR3 is 14 amino acids long. Germline V gene sequence: CDR1 SGHTA, CDR2 FQGTGA. The CDR3 spells CASSFVTRGYGYTF. CDR3 DNA sequence: TGTGCCAGCAGCTTTGTGACAAGGGGATATGGCTACACCTTC.

This clone appeared a single time. CDR3 sequence (DNA): TGCGCCAGCAGCTTGGGATTTCGACAAGTCGGAGATACGCAGTATTTT. It is translated as CASSLGFRQVGDTQYF. The genes are TRBV5-1 and TRBJ2-3; no firm D call. The CDR3 length is 16 residues. Germline CDR1 and CDR2: SGHRS and YFSETQ. Trimming shortened V by 0 bases and J by 5 bases, and 16 bases separated the two germline ends.

The chain recombines TRBV7-9 with TRBJ2-2; D not resolved. The CDR3 contains 15 residues. The germline gives CDR1 SEHNR, CDR2 FQNEAQ (reference sequence). The germline V and J ends were trimmed by 1 base and 0 bases, with 6 bases remaining between them. CDR3 bases: TGTGCCAGCAGCTTAGTACAAACGAACACCGGGGAGCTGTTTTTT. The encoded protein is CASSLVQTNTGELFF.

This rearrangement joins TRBV5-1 to TRBJ2-2, with D hard to call. CDR3 length: 14 amino acids. Germline-derived CDR1 and CDR2 are SGHRS and YFSETQ. The V and J ends lost 3 bases and 0 bases respectively, with 6 bases between them. The chain's CDR3 is CASSSATNTGELFF. In DNA form, the CDR3 reads TGCGCCAGCAGCTCGGCGACGAACACCGGGGAGCTGTTTTTT.

The genes are TRBV25-1 and TRBJ2-1; 11 bases align to TRBD2. The CDR3 spans 13 residues. Unmatched junction bases numbered 5, after V lost 7 bases and J lost 9 bases. Germline V CDR1 and CDR2: MGHDK, SYGVNS. The CDR3 loop is CASIGGLAGEQFF. CDR3 DNA: TGTGCCAGCATCGGCGGACTAGCGGGTGAGCAGTTCTTC.

A word on this clone: One end of the junction is discordant with germline, which a read error may explain. V usage is TRBV7-2 and J usage is TRBJ1-5, with D unclear. Germline lookup yields CDR1 SGHTA and CDR2 FQGNSA. This CDR3 is 15 amino acids long. This chain's CDR3 is CAGSLEPGSNQPQHF. The CDR3 nucleotides are TGTGCCGGCAGCTTAGAGCCGGGTAGCAATCAGCCCCAGCATTTT.

The rearrangement links TRBV5-8 to TRBJ2-6, with D hard to call. The CDR3 contains 17 residues. Germline lookup yields CDR1 SGHTS and CDR2 YDEGEE. The ends were cut back, 1 base at V and 3 bases at J, with 14 bases in the middle. The CDR3 is CASSLQASVYGANVLTF. CDR3 DNA: TGTGCCAGCAGCTTGCAAGCTTCCGTCTATGGGGCCAACGTCCTGACTTTC.